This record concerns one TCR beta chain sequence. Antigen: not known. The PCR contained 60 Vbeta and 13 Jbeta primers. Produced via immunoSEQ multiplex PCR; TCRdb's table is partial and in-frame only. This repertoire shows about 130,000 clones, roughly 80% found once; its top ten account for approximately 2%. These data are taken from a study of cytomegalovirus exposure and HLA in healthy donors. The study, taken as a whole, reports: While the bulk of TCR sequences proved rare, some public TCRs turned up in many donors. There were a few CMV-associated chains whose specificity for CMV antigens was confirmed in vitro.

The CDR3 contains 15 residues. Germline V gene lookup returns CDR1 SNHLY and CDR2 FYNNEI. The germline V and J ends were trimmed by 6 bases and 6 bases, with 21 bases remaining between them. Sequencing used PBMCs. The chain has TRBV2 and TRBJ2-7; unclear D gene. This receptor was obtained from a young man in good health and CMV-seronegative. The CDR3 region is CASRLTWAPQSEQYF. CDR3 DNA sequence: TGTGCCAGCAGGTTAACCTGGGCCCCGCAAAGCGAGCAGTACTTC. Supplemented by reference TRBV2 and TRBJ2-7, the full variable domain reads EPEVTQTPSHQVTQMGQEVILRCVPISNHLYFYWYRQILGQKVEFLVSFYNNEISEKSEIFDDQFSVERPDGSNFTLKIRSTKLEDSAMYFCASRLTWAPQSEQYFGPGTRLTVT.